The 7 T cell receptor beta chains below all came from one sample that was sequenced in a study of T cell responses to AZD1222 COVID-19 vaccine. The table came from immunoSEQ multiplex PCR; TCRdb's copy has only in-frame clones and leaves some out. The sample lists around 170,000 clones; 85% to 95% were seen once. Sequenced here: peripheral blood, sampled on day 0 of AZD1222 vaccination. The origin of the receptors is an adult in good health.

The chain carries TRBV7-3 and TRBJ2-5, with D possibly TRBD2 on 5 matching bases. This CDR3 comprises 15 residues. Trimming left V 5 bases short and J 5 bases short, with 18 bases between. The germline V gene encodes CDR1 SGHTA and CDR2 FQGTGA. The CDR3 protein is CASSPEGGMRETQYF. DNA of the CDR3: TGTGCCAGCAGCCCAGAGGGCGGAATGAGGGAGACCCAGTACTTC.

This sequence joins TRBV30 and TRBJ1-3; D gene uncertain. Trimming pared 5 bases from V and 3 bases from J, leaving 14 bases between. Per germline, CDR1 GTSNPN and CDR2 SVGIG (reference sequence). This CDR3 comprises 14 residues. CDR3 amino acids: CAWGSGVFGNTIYF. The CDR3 DNA reads as TGTGCCTGGGGGTCAGGAGTCTTTGGAAACACCATATATTTT.

The rearrangement links TRBV30 to TRBJ2-7; D is possibly TRBD1 or TRBD2 (6 bases each). This CDR3 has 14 residues. Per germline, CDR1 GTSNPN and CDR2 SVGIG (reference sequence). Trimming removed 4 bases at V and 1 base at J, with 14 bases between. The CDR3 DNA reads TGTGCCTGGAACCCTAAGGGGGGTTCCTACGAGCAGTACTTC. Its protein product is CAWNPKGGSYEQYF. The full variable domain, rest sourced from reference TRBV30 and TRBJ2-7, is SQTIHQWPATLVQPVGSPLSLECTVEGTSNPNLYWYRQAAGRGLQLLFYSVGIGQISSEVPQNLSASRPQDRQFILSSKKLLLSDSGFYLCAWNPKGGSYEQYFGPGTRLTVT.

J is TRBJ2-7 and V is TRBV3-1 (or the pseudogene TRBV3-2), with 10 bases identical to TRBD1. The CDR3 has 13 residues. The V gene's germline CDR1 is LGHDT and CDR2 YNNKEL (reference sequence). Trimming removed 2 bases from V and 9 bases from J; junction bases left unmatched: 4. CDR3 bases: TGTGCCAGCAGCCAACCGACAGGGGGCGGGCAGTACTTC. Translating gives CASSQPTGGGQYF.

The chain has TRBV12-5 and TRBJ1-5; D gene unclear. Germline V gene lookup returns CDR1 LGHNT and CDR2 FRNRAP. CDR3 length: 11 residues. V was clipped by 5 bases and J by 5 bases, with 4 bases between them. The CDR3 here is CASGLDQPQHF. CDR3 DNA sequence: TGTGCTAGTGGTCTTGATCAGCCCCAGCATTTT.

This CDR3 is CAWSKPTASNYGYTF. In DNA, the CDR3 is TGTGCCTGGAGTAAACCGACAGCCTCTAACTATGGCTACACCTTC. The chain employs TRBV30 and TRBJ1-2, with D possibly TRBD1 on 5 matching bases. V was cut by 2 bases and J by 0 bases, with 13 bases left in between. In germline, CDR1 is GTSNPN, CDR2 SVGIG (reference sequence). This CDR3 is built from 15 residues.

This clone was counted a single time. V is TRBV30 and J is TRBJ2-5; D remains unclear. The V gene's germline CDR1 is GTSNPN and CDR2 SVGIG (reference sequence). Trimming took 8 bases from V and 5 from J, leaving 12 bases between them. The CDR3 covers 11 residues. The DNA of the CDR3 is TGTGCCCGGTCCGGTGGGGAGACCCAGTACTTC. Translation gives CARSGGETQYF.